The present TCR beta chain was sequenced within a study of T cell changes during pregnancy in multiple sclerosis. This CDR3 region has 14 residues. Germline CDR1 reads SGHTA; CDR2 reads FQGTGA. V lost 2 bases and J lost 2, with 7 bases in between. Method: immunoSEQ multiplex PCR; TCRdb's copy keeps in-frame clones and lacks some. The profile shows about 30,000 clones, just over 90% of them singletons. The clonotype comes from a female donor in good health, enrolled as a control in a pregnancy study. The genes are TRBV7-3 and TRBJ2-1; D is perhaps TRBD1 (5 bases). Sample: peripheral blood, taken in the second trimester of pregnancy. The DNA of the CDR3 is TGTGCCAGCAGCTTAGTAGGGGCCTACAATGAGCAGTTCTTC. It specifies CASSLVGAYNEQFF.